A selection of T cell receptor beta chains follows, all from one sample in a study of blood T cell repertoires in COVID-19. TCRdb keeps only in-frame clones here, not all; method: immunoSEQ multiplex PCR. The profile shows roughly 68,000 clones, approximately 90% of them singletons. Sequenced: peripheral blood. Source of these receptors: a woman aged 80 or older with active COVID-19. The CDR3 runs from the conserved cysteine through the conserved F or W. Each record gives: D gene, J gene, clone size, V gene, CDR3 DNA, CDR3 protein. A D gene is named only where the DNA matches it firmly. The size of a clone is reported for some rows only, either as once, few or many, or as a class for expanded clones.

d_call: .
j_call: TRBJ2-2
clone_size: .
v_call: TRBV11-2
cdr3_nt: TGTGCCAGCAGCCGGGGATCCGGGGAGCTGTTTTTT
cdr3_aa: CASSRGSGELFF

d_call: .
j_call: TRBJ2-7
clone_size: .
v_call: TRBV7-9
cdr3_nt: TGTGCCAGCAGCTCCCACTACGAGCAGTACTTC
cdr3_aa: CASSSHYEQYF

d_call: .
j_call: TRBJ2-3
clone_size: .
v_call: TRBV7-9
cdr3_nt: TGTGCCAGCAGCTTAAATGAGGGCGGGATCACAGATACGCAGTATTTT
cdr3_aa: CASSLNEGGITDTQYF

d_call: TRBD1
j_call: TRBJ2-7
clone_size: .
v_call: TRBV10-3
cdr3_nt: TGTGCCATCAGTGCATCCGGGACAGGGCCCTACGAGCAGTACTTC
cdr3_aa: CAISASGTGPYEQYF

d_call: .
j_call: TRBJ1-3
clone_size: .
v_call: TRBV13
cdr3_nt: TGTGCCAGCAGCCCCGGACTGTCTGGAAACACCATATATTTT
cdr3_aa: CASSPGLSGNTIYF

d_call: TRBD2
j_call: TRBJ2-7
clone_size: few
v_call: TRBV5-5
cdr3_nt: TGTGCCAGCAGCGCTAGCGGGAGCGCAACCTACGAGCAGTACTTC
cdr3_aa: CASSASGSATYEQYF

d_call: .
j_call: TRBJ2-5
clone_size: .
v_call: TRBV5-4
cdr3_nt: TGTGCCAGCAGAGGGGGAGTTGGAGAGACCCAGTACTTC
cdr3_aa: CASRGGVGETQYF

d_call: .
j_call: TRBJ2-5
clone_size: .
v_call: TRBV9
cdr3_nt: TGTGCCAGCAGCGTAGGACGGCATAATGGGAGATCCGAGACCCAGTACTTC
cdr3_aa: CASSVGRHNGRSETQYF

d_call: .
j_call: TRBJ1-3
clone_size: once
v_call: TRBV5-1
cdr3_nt: TGCGCCAGCAGCTTTGACCAGGGGTATGGAAACACCATATATTTT
cdr3_aa: CASSFDQGYGNTIYF

d_call: .
j_call: TRBJ2-5
clone_size: once
v_call: TRBV7-8
cdr3_nt: TGTGCCAGCAGCTCCGACAGGCTAGGGGGGACCCAGTACTTC
cdr3_aa: CASSSDRLGGTQYF

d_call: TRBD1
j_call: TRBJ2-3
clone_size: once
v_call: TRBV28
cdr3_nt: TGTGCCAGCAGTTTAGGGACAGGCACAGATACGCAGTATTTT
cdr3_aa: CASSLGTGTDTQYF

d_call: TRBD2
j_call: TRBJ2-3
clone_size: .
v_call: TRBV5-1
cdr3_nt: TGCGCCAGCAGTTGGGAGACTAGCATTGATACGCAGTATTTT
cdr3_aa: CASSWETSIDTQYF

d_call: TRBD1
j_call: TRBJ2-7
clone_size: few
v_call: TRBV6-2/TRBV6-3
cdr3_nt: TGTGCCAGCAGTTATGGGGACAGGACTAACTACGAGCAGTACTTC
cdr3_aa: CASSYGDRTNYEQYF

d_call: TRBD2
j_call: TRBJ2-6
clone_size: .
v_call: TRBV10-3
cdr3_nt: TGTGCCATAGGAAGGAGGCTAGCGGGGGGCTCTGGGGCCAACGTCCTGACTTTC
cdr3_aa: CAIGRRLAGGSGANVLTF

d_call: .
j_call: TRBJ1-1
clone_size: .
v_call: TRBV18
cdr3_nt: TGTGCCAGCTCACCACCGCGGAGTTGGGACACTGAAGCTTTCTTT
cdr3_aa: CASSPPRSWDTEAFF

d_call: .
j_call: TRBJ2-2
clone_size: .
v_call: TRBV10-2
cdr3_nt: TGCGCCAGCAGTGATTGGAGGGCCGGGGAGCTGTTTTTT
cdr3_aa: CASSDWRAGELFF

d_call: TRBD1
j_call: TRBJ1-1
clone_size: .
v_call: TRBV9
cdr3_nt: TGTGCCAGCAGCGGCAGGGGGCGCGGTGAAGCTTTCTTT
cdr3_aa: CASSGRGRGEAFF